Below, 8 T cell receptor beta chains from the same sample are listed, as sequenced in a study of blood T cell repertoires in COVID-19. Repertoires were generated with immunoSEQ multiplex PCR, while TCRdb's copy carries only in-frame clones and drops some. This table holds about 150,000 clones, around four fifths found once. The sequenced sample consisted of peripheral blood. Receptors were obtained from a middle-aged woman with active or convalescent COVID-19.

The CDR3 DNA reads as TGCGCCAGCAGCTTGGATCGCCCGGAGAGGAACACTGAAGCTTTCTTT. It specifies CASSLDRPERNTEAFF. The rearrangement uses TRBV5-1 and TRBJ1-1; D unresolved. This CDR3 spans 16 amino acids. V was pared by 0 bases and J by 1 base, with 13 bases between. The germline V gene encodes CDR1 SGHRS and CDR2 YFSETQ.

The chain uses TRBV10-3 and TRBJ2-1; 9 nucleotides agree with TRBD1. The CDR3 consists of 13 residues. J lost 7 bases, V lost 6 bases, and 4 bases had no gene match. Germline V gives CDR1 ENHRY, CDR2 SYGVKD. In DNA, the CDR3 is TGTGCCATCAGACAGGGGGCGGGTAATGAGCAGTTCTTC. This gives the protein CAIRQGAGNEQFF.

The V call is TRBV19, the J call TRBJ2-5; the match to TRBD2 covers 9 bases. Trimming removed 5 bases from V and 5 bases from J; junction bases left unmatched: 9. The V gene's germline CDR1 is LNHDA and CDR2 SQIVND (reference sequence). The CDR3 extends over 15 amino acids. As DNA, the CDR3 is TGTGCCAGTAGTGTAGGCGGGAGGGATCGGGAGACCCAGTACTTC. As protein: CASSVGGRDRETQYF.

The chain combines TRBV5-3 with TRBJ1-2; 10 nucleotides align to TRBD1. TRBV5-3 is an ORF, and what it does is uncertain. This CDR3 is 14 amino acids long. J lost 4 bases, V lost 5 bases, and 5 bases had no gene match. The CDR3 bases are TGTGCCAGAAGACACCGGGACAGGGGCTATGGCTACACCTTC. Translating it yields CARRHRDRGYGYTF.

This sequence joins TRBV30 and TRBJ2-7; D perhaps matches TRBD2 (6 bases). The CDR3 runs to 13 residues. Germline-derived CDR1 and CDR2 are GTSNPN and SVGIG (reference sequence). The V gene lost 2 bases and the J gene lost 6 bases, with 14 bases spanning the gap. For the CDR3, the DNA is TGTGCCTGGAGTAAGGGGTTCGGGGGCGAGCAGTACTTC. Its protein product is CAWSKGFGGEQYF.

This chain joins TRBV2 and TRBJ1-6; possible D gene TRBD1, 5 bases. The CDR3 contains 14 residues. The V end lost 3 bases, the J end lost 13 bases, and 16 bases lay between the germline ends. Germline assignment: CDR1 SNHLY and CDR2 FYNNEI. CDR3 in amino acids: CASSDPRQGKPLHF. CDR3 coding DNA: TGTGCCAGCAGTGACCCACGTCAGGGCAAGCCCCTCCACTTT.

This sequence joins TRBV5-1 and TRBJ1-1; TRBD1 matches 7 bases. Trimming took 3 bases from V and 1 from J; bases not matched to a gene: 9. The CDR3 is made up of 16 amino acids. Germline V gene data show CDR1 as SGHRS and CDR2 as YFSETQ. CDR3 region: CASSSNPGQQNTEAFF. CDR3 bases: TGCGCCAGCAGCTCAAATCCGGGACAGCAGAACACTGAAGCTTTCTTT.

The V and J genes are TRBV25-1 and TRBJ1-5, with D perhaps matching TRBD1 (5 bases). CDR1 MGHDK and CDR2 SYGVNS come from the germline V gene. The V end lost 4 bases, the J end lost 3 bases, and 13 bases lay between the germline ends. This CDR3 has 15 residues. CDR3 amino acids: CASSAAGTLNQPQHF. Here the CDR3 DNA reads TGTGCCAGCAGTGCAGCTGGGACTCTCAATCAGCCCCAGCATTTT. Full variable domain (remainder filled in from reference TRBV25-1 and TRBJ1-5): EADIYQTPRYLVIGTGKKITLECSQTMGHDKMYWYQQDPGMELHLIHYSYGVNSTEKGDLSSESTVSRIRTEHFPLTLESARPSHTSQYLCASSAAGTLNQPQHFGDGTRLSIL.